Below are 30 T cell receptor beta chains sequenced from a single sample in a study of somatic mutations in cytotoxic T cells in rheumatoid arthritis. Repertoires were generated with immunoSEQ multiplex PCR, while TCRdb's copy carries only in-frame clones and drops some. In the table there are about 30,000 clones, roughly 80% of which are singletons. Sequenced: CD8+ T cells sorted from blood. These receptors were obtained from an adult with rheumatoid arthritis.

The rearrangement joins TRBV28 to TRBJ2-1, with 10 bases that match TRBD2. CDR3 length equals 16 residues. CDR1 is MDHEN, CDR2 SYDVKM, per germline. The junction had 10 bases not matched to a gene; V was cut back by 5 bases and J by 6 bases. Here the CDR3 reads CASSRGTSEPINEQFF. In nucleotides, the CDR3 is TGTGCCAGCAGTCGAGGGACTAGCGAACCCATCAATGAGCAGTTCTTC.

The V call is TRBV11-2, the J call TRBJ2-7; D perhaps matches TRBD2 (7 bases). Trimming left V 5 bases short and J 4 bases short, with 15 bases between. CDR1 and CDR2 from the germline V gene are SGHAT and FQNNGV. The CDR3 covers 14 residues. In nucleotides, the CDR3 is TGTGCCAGCAGCCCCCGGGGGGCGGGTTACGAGCAGTACTTC. It is translated as CASSPRGAGYEQYF.

This clone was detected only once. The V and J genes are TRBV2 and TRBJ2-2; D remains unclear. V was shortened by 10 bases and J by 3 bases, with 9 bases between the two germline ends. The CDR3 sequence is 12 residues long. CDR1 SNHLY and CDR2 FYNNEI come from the germline V gene. CDR3 in amino acids: CATNTDTGELFF. The CDR3 nucleotides are TGTGCCACAAACACGGACACCGGGGAGCTGTTTTTT.

The J gene is TRBJ2-5, the V gene TRBV2, with 9 positions matching TRBD2. Trimming cost V 8 bases and J 5 bases; bases outside gene matches: 9. CDR3 size: 14 residues. The germline gives CDR1 SNHLY, CDR2 FYNNEI. DNA of the CDR3: TGTGCCAGCGGTCGCGGACTAGCGTTGGAGACCCAGTACTTC. Encoded protein: CASGRGLALETQYF. Full variable domain (remainder filled in from reference TRBV2 and TRBJ2-5): EPEVTQTPSHQVTQMGQEVILRCVPISNHLYFYWYRQILGQKVEFLVSFYNNEISEKSEIFDDQFSVERPDGSNFTLKIRSTKLEDSAMYFCASGRGLALETQYFGPGTRLLVL.

V usage is TRBV6-1 and J usage is TRBJ2-2, with 9 positions matching TRBD1. The length of the CDR3 is 15 residues. V was pared by 7 bases and J by 7 bases, with 10 bases of the junction left unmatched. CDR1 is MNHNS and CDR2 is SASEGT in the germline V gene. The CDR3 nucleotides read TGTGCCAGCATGCTGGGGACAGGGACTGTCGGGGAGCTGTTTTTT. Translation gives CASMLGTGTVGELFF.

This chain connects TRBV5-6 to TRBJ1-3; D gene ambiguous. V lost 1 base, J lost 0 bases, and 14 bases lay in between. Germline CDR1 reads SGHDT; CDR2 reads YYEEEE. This CDR3 comprises 17 residues. CDR3 nucleotide sequence: TGTGCCAGCAGCTTGCAGAGGGAAGGGAACTCTGGAAACACCATATATTTT. It yields the protein CASSLQREGNSGNTIYF.

CDR3 protein: CASSNKPMAGELFF. The CDR3 coding sequence is TGTGCCAGCAGCAATAAACCCATGGCCGGGGAGCTGTTTTTT. The chain has TRBV9 and TRBJ2-2; no clear D. Germline V gene sequence: CDR1 SGDLS, CDR2 YYNGEE. This CDR3 is built from 14 residues. V lost 4 bases to trimming and J lost 6 bases, with 13 bases between them.

The chain uses TRBV7-9 and TRBJ1-3; no clear D gene. The CDR3 is 13 residues long. Looked up from germline, CDR1 is SEHNR and CDR2 is FQNEAQ (reference sequence). Deletions cut 2 bases from V and 4 bases from J, with 6 bases between. Here the CDR3 reads CASSLTEGNTIYF. Here the CDR3 DNA reads TGTGCCAGCAGCTTAACAGAAGGAAACACCATATATTTT.

V is TRBV6-5 and J is TRBJ2-7; 7 nucleotides line up with TRBD2. Looked up from germline, CDR1 is MNHEY and CDR2 is SVGAGI. The CDR3 spans 15 residues. The trim removed 3 bases at V and 2 bases at J, leaving 7 bases unmatched. CDR3 amino acids: CASSYLGGSTYEQYF. The CDR3, as DNA: TGTGCCAGCAGTTATCTCGGCGGGAGCACCTACGAGCAGTACTTC.

V and J are TRBV9 and TRBJ2-1, with 16 positions matching TRBD2. The length of the CDR3 is 17 residues. Germline V gene lookup returns CDR1 SGDLS and CDR2 YYNGEE. The junction had 7 bases not matched to a gene; V was cut back by 4 bases and J by 6 bases. CDR3 bases: TGTGCCAGCAGCCCCGGGACTAGCGGGGGGGCACTCAATGAGCAGTTCTTC. Residues: CASSPGTSGGALNEQFF.

The chain combines TRBV29-1 with TRBJ2-7; tentatively, D is TRBD1 (5 bases). CDR3 size: 13 residues. Germline CDR1 and CDR2: SQVTM and ANQGSEA. V dropped 7 bases and J dropped 5 bases, with 18 bases sitting between them. CDR3 loop: CSASDSISHEQYF. CDR3 sequence (DNA): TGCAGCGCATCTGACAGTATATCCCACGAGCAGTACTTC.

The chain combines TRBV6-5 with TRBJ2-6; 7 bases fit TRBD2. CDR1 is MNHEY, CDR2 SVGAGI, per germline. V lost 6 bases to trimming and J lost 4 bases; unmatched junction nucleotides: 6. This CDR3 spans 15 amino acids. The CDR3 sequence is CASSTAGDGANVLTF. The CDR3 coding sequence is TGTGCCAGCAGCACGGCGGGGGACGGGGCCAACGTCCTGACTTTC.

V usage is TRBV6-5 and J usage is TRBJ1-1; 7 positions agree with TRBD1. Germline assignment: CDR1 MNHEY and CDR2 SVGAGI. This CDR3 is 14 amino acids long. V trimming: 5 bases; J trimming: 4 bases; junction bases outside the gene matches: 7. As DNA, the CDR3 is TGTGCCAGCAGTCCTACAGGGGTACCCACTGAAGCTTTCTTT. Encoded protein: CASSPTGVPTEAFF.

V usage is TRBV9 and J usage is TRBJ2-7; 7 positions match TRBD2. The CDR3 consists of 15 residues. J lost 2 bases, V lost 3 bases, and 8 bases had no gene match. Germline V gene data show CDR1 as SGDLS and CDR2 as YYNGEE. The CDR3 coding sequence is TGTGCCAGCAGCGCTGGGGAGGGGCAGACCTACGAGCAGTACTTC. Its translation: CASSAGEGQTYEQYF.

Note on this clone: Other DNA sequences in this specimen translate into the identical CDR3. The chain combines TRBV19 with TRBJ1-1, with TRBD1 matching over 8 bases. The CDR3 has 14 residues. The V gene end was trimmed by 3 bases and the J gene end by 5 bases; junction bases not matched to a gene: 5. Looked up from germline, CDR1 is LNHDA and CDR2 is SQIVND (reference sequence). The CDR3 DNA reads TGTGCCAGTAGTATCGGCGGACAGGGAACTGAAGCTTTCTTT. It codes for CASSIGGQGTEAFF. Variable domain in full (rest from reference TRBV19 and TRBJ1-1): DGGITQSPKYLFRKEGQNVTLSCEQNLNHDAMYWYRQDPGQGLRLIYYSQIVNDFQKGDIAEGYSVSREKKESFPLTVTSAQKNPTAFYLCASSIGGQGTEAFFGQGTRLTVV.

This clone showed up just once. The chain employs TRBV5-1 and TRBJ2-7; the D gene could be TRBD1 or TRBD2 (5 bases each). Germline-derived CDR1 and CDR2 are SGHRS and YFSETQ. V lost 4 bases to trimming and J lost 2 bases, with 16 bases between them. The length of the CDR3 is 15 residues. The CDR3 loop is CASSITGTDTYEQYF. The CDR3 DNA reads TGCGCCAGCAGCATCACCGGGACGGATACCTACGAGCAGTACTTC.

The chain joins TRBV5-4 to TRBJ2-1; TRBD2 matches at 9 bases. V was clipped by 4 bases and J by 10 bases; unmatched bases: 3. The CDR3 spans 12 residues. Looked up from germline, CDR1 is SGHNT and CDR2 is YYREEE (reference sequence). The CDR3 is CASSPSGTEQFF. In DNA form, the CDR3 reads TGTGCCAGCAGCCCTAGCGGGACCGAGCAGTTCTTC.

Written as DNA, the CDR3 is TGCGCCAGCAGCTCCGGGACAGGGGGCCCCGGGGAGCTGTTTTTT. Its translation: CASSSGTGGPGELFF. The chain employs TRBV4-1 and TRBJ2-2, with 12 bases identical to TRBD1. The CDR3 totals 15 residues. The germline gives CDR1 MGHRA, CDR2 YSYEKL. V gave up 5 bases and J gave up 6 bases; unmatched junction bases: 4.

This chain connects TRBV10-3 to TRBJ1-1; D remains unclear. CDR1 and CDR2 from the germline V gene are ENHRY and SYGVKD. Trimming shortened V by 0 bases and J by 0 bases, and 2 bases separated the two germline ends. CDR3 size: 13 residues. The CDR3 coding sequence is TGTGCCATCAGTGAGTCGCTGAACACTGAAGCTTTCTTT. This encodes CAISESLNTEAFF.

The chain employs TRBV19 and TRBJ2-5; weak D call: TRBD1 (6 bases). CDR1 and CDR2 from the germline V gene are LNHDA and SQIVND (reference sequence). V dropped 5 bases and J dropped 2 bases, with 12 bases sitting between them. The CDR3 covers 14 residues. Written as DNA, the CDR3 is TGTGCCAGTAGTTTGGGGGCCGCACAAGAGACCCAGTACTTC. Translated: CASSLGAAQETQYF.

V gene TRBV19 combines with J gene TRBJ1-5; D unresolved. The CDR3 is 14 amino acids. The germline V gene encodes CDR1 LNHDA and CDR2 SQIVND (reference sequence). V was shortened by 1 base and J by 4 bases, with 8 bases between the two germline ends. For the CDR3, the DNA is TGTGCCAGTAGTATAGTGGCAGTTAATCAGCCCCAGCATTTT. This encodes CASSIVAVNQPQHF.

This chain links TRBV2 with TRBJ2-1; unclear D gene. This CDR3 has 12 amino acids. The germline gives CDR1 SNHLY, CDR2 FYNNEI. V was shortened by 8 bases and J by 6 bases, with 11 bases between the two germline ends. In nucleotides, the CDR3 is TGTGCCAGCTTTGGGCAAGGCAATGAGCAGTTCTTC. This codes for CASFGQGNEQFF.

The rearrangement joins TRBV7-6 to TRBJ1-5; D unclear. The CDR3 runs 14 residues. Deletions cut 1 base from V and 4 bases from J, with 8 bases between. The germline V gene encodes CDR1 SGHVS and CDR2 FNYEAQ. CDR3: CASSLGSGNQPQHF. For the CDR3, the DNA is TGTGCCAGCAGCTTAGGATCTGGGAATCAGCCCCAGCATTTT.

The chain carries TRBV7-8 and TRBJ2-5, with 8 nucleotides matching TRBD2. CDR3 size: 17 residues. Germline CDR1 SGHVS, CDR2 FQNEAQ. With V trimmed by 1 base and J by 2 bases, 9 bases remained unmatched. CDR3 coding DNA: TGTGCCAGCAGCTTAGGGATAGCGGGGATGGGGCAAGAGACCCAGTACTTC. Amino acids: CASSLGIAGMGQETQYF. Full variable domain (outside the CDR3, taken from reference TRBV7-8 and TRBJ2-5): GAGVSQSPRYKVAKRGQDVALRCDPISGHVSLFWYQQALGQGPEFLTYFQNEAQLDKSGLPSDRFFAERPEGSVSTLKIQRTQQEDSAVYLCASSLGIAGMGQETQYFGPGTRLLVL.

The genes are TRBV19 and TRBJ1-5, with D maybe TRBD1 (5 bases). Germline values: CDR1 LNHDA, CDR2 SQIVND (reference sequence). The CDR3 totals 15 residues. Trimming left V 3 bases short and J 2 bases short, with 11 bases between. The DNA for the CDR3 is TGTGCCAGTAGTATGGGGGGTTGGGGCAATCAGCCCCAGCATTTT. As protein: CASSMGGWGNQPQHF.

This clone was detected only once. The chain has TRBV7-8 and TRBJ2-2; possible D gene TRBD2, 5 bases. With 5 bases removed from V and 9 bases from J, the gap between germline ends came to 22 bases. Germline V gives CDR1 SGHVS, CDR2 FQNEAQ. The CDR3 length is 16 residues. The CDR3 loop reads CASSLPGKSVVWELFF. CDR3 coding DNA: TGTGCCAGCAGCCTCCCGGGGAAATCGGTTGTTTGGGAGCTGTTTTTT.

The chain has TRBV4-1 and TRBJ2-3, with a tentative D call TRBD2 (6 bases). The CDR3 is 17 amino acids. Deletions cut 0 bases from V and 1 base from J, with 14 bases between. Germline V lookup: CDR1 MGHRA, CDR2 YSYEKL. CDR3 amino acids: CASSQERGAGRTDTQYF. CDR3 sequence (DNA): TGCGCCAGCAGCCAAGAACGCGGGGCGGGACGCACAGATACGCAGTATTTT.

This chain uses TRBV7-9 with TRBJ2-5; 10 bases agree with TRBD2. This CDR3 spans 15 amino acids. The trim removed 3 bases at V and 1 base at J, leaving 2 bases unmatched. Germline V CDR1 and CDR2: SEHNR, FQNEAQ (reference sequence). The chain's CDR3 is CASSFVAGGQETQYF. The CDR3 nucleotides read TGTGCCAGCAGCTTCGTAGCGGGGGGCCAAGAGACCCAGTACTTC.

The chain links TRBV29-1 to TRBJ2-7; the D gene is possibly TRBD1 (7 bases). V dropped 7 bases and J dropped 3 bases, with 16 bases sitting between them. The CDR3 runs 13 residues. The germline gives CDR1 SQVTM, CDR2 ANQGSEA. The CDR3 sequence is CSGRGQRRYEQYF. The CDR3 nucleotides read TGCAGCGGGCGGGGACAGCGACGCTACGAGCAGTACTTC.

This clone was seen only once. The chain carries TRBV6-1 and TRBJ1-5; D is possibly TRBD1 (5 bases). The CDR3 spans 15 residues. V lost 2 bases, J lost 6 bases, and 14 bases lay in between. Germline CDR1 reads MNHNS; CDR2 reads SASEGT. DNA of the CDR3: TGTGCCAGCAGTGAACAGGGAAGAGCAACTCAGCCCCAGCATTTT. Translated: CASSEQGRATQPQHF.